The source of this T cell receptor (beta chain) is a study of blood T cell repertoires in COVID-19. Study context: COVID-19 samples from acute and convalescent phases originated in the United States, Italy and Spain. PBMCs, B-cell-depleted T cells, or T cells provided the cDNA or gDNA that made up the material.

CDR3 size: 15 residues. Trimming at V came to 5 bases and at J to 5 bases, leaving 11 bases not matched to a gene. Germline V gives CDR1 LGHNT, CDR2 FRNRAP. In the study's own analysis: Amplification of reference gene primers provided the estimated nucleated cell counts. Generated by immunoSEQ multiplex PCR, the TCRdb table keeps only in-frame clones and is missing some. The V and J calls and clone size come from that table; D and trimming were worked out from the DNA. The table lists roughly 230,000 clones, around 80% of them singletons. This TCR came from a middle-aged man with active or convalescent COVID-19. The sample was peripheral blood. This chain uses TRBV12-5 with TRBJ2-5, with TRBD2 identical over 7 bases. The chain's CDR3 is CASGPGWGGSETQYF. DNA for the CDR3: TGTGCTAGTGGTCCCGGGTGGGGGGGAAGCGAGACCCAGTACTTC.